What follows is one TCR beta chain and its context. The source of the sample is a study of Graves' ophthalmopathy and Graves' hyperthyroidism. RNA transcripts were the template, and TCR beta CDR3 regions were amplified from them. Investigators did first-round RT-PCR with HTBI primers, then second-round multiplex PCR. MiXCR, run by TCRdb on the multiplex PCR reads, gives a single entry per CDR3 protein. This sample has 900,000 to 1,200,000 distinct CDR3 sequences, with 35% to 45% found just once. The CDR3 has 12 amino acids. Trimming took 10 bases from V and 2 from J, leaving 11 bases between them. The germline V gene has CDR1 ENHRY and CDR2 SYGVKD.

The V call is TRBV10-3, the J call TRBJ1-1; no clear D. The sample taken for sequencing was peripheral blood or thyroid tissue (not recorded which). This TCR was recovered from an adult man with Graves' hyperthyroidism. CDR3 loop: CATVSGNTEAFF. The CDR3 nucleotides are TGTGCCACCGTCTCTGGAAACACTGAAGCTTTCTTT.